This TCR beta chain stems from a study of cytomegalovirus exposure and HLA in healthy donors. Primers: 60 Vbeta forward and 13 Jbeta reverse. Clones were read by immunoSEQ multiplex PCR, and TCRdb kept only the in-frame ones, dropping some. The table records roughly 140,000 clones, approximately 80% of them present only once. The receptor comes from a male donor in good health and CMV-seronegative. Sequencing was performed on PBMCs.

Here the CDR3 reads CASSLVGPLSGNTIYF. The CDR3 bases are TGTGCCAGCAGCTTAGTGGGGCCGCTCTCTGGAAACACCATATATTTT. This chain connects TRBV11-2 to TRBJ1-3; weak D call: TRBD1 (5 bases). V lost 1 base and J lost 0, with 10 bases in between. This CDR3 spans 16 amino acids. Germline V gene sequence: CDR1 SGHAT, CDR2 FQNNGV.